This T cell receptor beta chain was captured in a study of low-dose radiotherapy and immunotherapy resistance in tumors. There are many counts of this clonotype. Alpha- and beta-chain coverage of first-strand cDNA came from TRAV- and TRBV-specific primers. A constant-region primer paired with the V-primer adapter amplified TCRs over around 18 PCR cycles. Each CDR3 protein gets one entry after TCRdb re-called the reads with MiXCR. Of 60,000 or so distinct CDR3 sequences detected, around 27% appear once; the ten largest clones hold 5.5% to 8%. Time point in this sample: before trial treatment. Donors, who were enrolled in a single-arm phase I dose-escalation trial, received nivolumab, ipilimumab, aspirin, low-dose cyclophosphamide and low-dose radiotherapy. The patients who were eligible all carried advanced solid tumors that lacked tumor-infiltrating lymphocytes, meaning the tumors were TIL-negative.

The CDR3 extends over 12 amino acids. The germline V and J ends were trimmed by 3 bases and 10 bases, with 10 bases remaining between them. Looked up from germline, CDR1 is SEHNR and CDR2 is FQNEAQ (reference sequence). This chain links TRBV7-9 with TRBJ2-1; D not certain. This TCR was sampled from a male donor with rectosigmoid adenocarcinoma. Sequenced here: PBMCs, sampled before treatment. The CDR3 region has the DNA TGTGCCAGCAGCTTGGGTCAGGAGGAGCAGTTCTTC. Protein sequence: CASSLGQEEQFF.